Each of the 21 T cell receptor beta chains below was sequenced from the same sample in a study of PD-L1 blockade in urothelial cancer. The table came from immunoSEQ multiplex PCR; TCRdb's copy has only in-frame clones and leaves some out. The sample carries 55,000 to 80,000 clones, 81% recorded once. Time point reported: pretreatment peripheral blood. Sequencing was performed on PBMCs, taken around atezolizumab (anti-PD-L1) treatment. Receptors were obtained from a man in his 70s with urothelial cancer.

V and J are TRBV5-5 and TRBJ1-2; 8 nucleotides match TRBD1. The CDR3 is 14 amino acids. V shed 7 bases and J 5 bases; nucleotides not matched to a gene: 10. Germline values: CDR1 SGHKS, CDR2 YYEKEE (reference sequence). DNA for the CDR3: TGTGCCAGCCACCTCCAGACAGGGGCGTATGGCTACACCTTC. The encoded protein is CASHLQTGAYGYTF.

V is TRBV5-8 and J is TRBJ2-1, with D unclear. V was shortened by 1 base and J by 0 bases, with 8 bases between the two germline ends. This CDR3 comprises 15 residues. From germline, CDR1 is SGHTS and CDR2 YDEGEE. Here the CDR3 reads CASSLRPSSYNEQFF. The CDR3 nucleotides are TGTGCCAGCAGCTTGCGCCCCAGCTCCTACAATGAGCAGTTCTTC.

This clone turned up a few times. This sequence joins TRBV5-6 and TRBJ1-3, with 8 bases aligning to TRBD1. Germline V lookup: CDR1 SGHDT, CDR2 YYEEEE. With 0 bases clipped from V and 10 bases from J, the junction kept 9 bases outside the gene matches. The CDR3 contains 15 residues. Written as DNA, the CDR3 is TGTGCCAGCAGCTTGGGGACAGGGTTATTACGGACCATATATTTT. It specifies CASSLGTGLLRTIYF.

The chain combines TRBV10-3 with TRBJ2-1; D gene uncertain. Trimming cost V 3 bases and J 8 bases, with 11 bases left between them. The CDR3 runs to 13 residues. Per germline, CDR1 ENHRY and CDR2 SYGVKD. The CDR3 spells CAISDPRQDEQFF. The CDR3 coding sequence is TGTGCCATCAGTGACCCTCGGCAGGATGAGCAGTTCTTC.

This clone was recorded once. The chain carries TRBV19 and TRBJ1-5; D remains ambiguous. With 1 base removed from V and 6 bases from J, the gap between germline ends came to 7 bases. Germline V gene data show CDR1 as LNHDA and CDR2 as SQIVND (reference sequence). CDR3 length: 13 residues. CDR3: CASSIAGGQPQHF. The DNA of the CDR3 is TGTGCCAGTAGTATAGCAGGTGGTCAGCCCCAGCATTTT.

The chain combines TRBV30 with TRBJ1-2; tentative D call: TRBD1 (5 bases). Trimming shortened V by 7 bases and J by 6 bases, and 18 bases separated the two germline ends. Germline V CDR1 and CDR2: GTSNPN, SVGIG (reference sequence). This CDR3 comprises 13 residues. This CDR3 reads CAFRPGGGNGYTF. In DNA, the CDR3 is TGTGCCTTCCGCCCAGGCGGGGGAAATGGCTACACCTTC.

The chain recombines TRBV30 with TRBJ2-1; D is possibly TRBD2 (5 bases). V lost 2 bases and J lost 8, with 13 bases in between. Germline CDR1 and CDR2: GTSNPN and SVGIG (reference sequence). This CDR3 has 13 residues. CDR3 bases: TGTGCCTGGAGTAGCGGTGTGGAGGATGAGCAGTTCTTC. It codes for CAWSSGVEDEQFF.

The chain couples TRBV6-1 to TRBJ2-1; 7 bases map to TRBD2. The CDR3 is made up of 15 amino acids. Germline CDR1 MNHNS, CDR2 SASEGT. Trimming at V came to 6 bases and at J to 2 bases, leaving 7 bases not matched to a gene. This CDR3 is CASSRLANTYNEQFF. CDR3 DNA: TGTGCCAGCAGCCGACTAGCCAATACCTACAATGAGCAGTTCTTC.

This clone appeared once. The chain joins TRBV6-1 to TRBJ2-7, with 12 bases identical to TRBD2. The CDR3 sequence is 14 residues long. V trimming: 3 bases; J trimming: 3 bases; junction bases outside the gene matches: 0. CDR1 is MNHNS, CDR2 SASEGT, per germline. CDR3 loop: CASSETSGSYEQYF. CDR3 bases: TGTGCCAGCAGTGAGACTAGCGGGAGCTACGAGCAGTACTTC.

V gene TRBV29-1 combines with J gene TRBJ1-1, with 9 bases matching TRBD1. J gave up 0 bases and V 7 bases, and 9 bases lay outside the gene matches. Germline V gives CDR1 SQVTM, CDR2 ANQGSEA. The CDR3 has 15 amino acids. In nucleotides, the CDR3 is TGCAGCGGGGGACAGGGACCCTTCATGAACACTGAAGCTTTCTTT. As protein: CSGGQGPFMNTEAFF.

The CDR3: CASGQGSDGYTF. The CDR3 nucleotides read TGTGCCAGCGGACAGGGATCGGATGGCTACACCTTC. The chain joins TRBV5-4 to TRBJ1-2; 8 nucleotides line up with TRBD1. Per germline, CDR1 SGHNT and CDR2 YYREEE (reference sequence). Trimming took 7 bases from V and 6 from J; bases not matched to a gene: 5. This CDR3 spans 12 amino acids.

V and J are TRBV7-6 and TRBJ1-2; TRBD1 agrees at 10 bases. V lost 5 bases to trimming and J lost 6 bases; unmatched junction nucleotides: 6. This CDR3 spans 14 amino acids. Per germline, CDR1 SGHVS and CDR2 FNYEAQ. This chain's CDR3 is CASSRDRGSDGYTF. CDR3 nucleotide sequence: TGTGCCAGCAGCAGGGACAGGGGAAGCGATGGCTACACCTTC.

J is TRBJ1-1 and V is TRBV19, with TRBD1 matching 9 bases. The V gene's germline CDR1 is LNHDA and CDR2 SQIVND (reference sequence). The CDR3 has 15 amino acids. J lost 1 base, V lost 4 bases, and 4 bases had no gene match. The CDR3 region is CASSRQGEWNTEAFF. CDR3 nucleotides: TGTGCCAGTAGTAGACAGGGGGAGTGGAACACTGAAGCTTTCTTT.

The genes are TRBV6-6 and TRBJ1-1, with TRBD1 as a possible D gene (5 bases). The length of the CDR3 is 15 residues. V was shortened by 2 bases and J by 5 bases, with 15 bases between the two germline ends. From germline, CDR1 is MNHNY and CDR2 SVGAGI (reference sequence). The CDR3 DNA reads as TGTGCCAGCAGTTACAGCGGGGGGGTAAGGACTGAAGCTTTCTTT. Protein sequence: CASSYSGGVRTEAFF.

The CDR3 spells CASSLGQGPGYGYTF. The CDR3, as DNA: TGTGCCAGCTCACTCGGACAGGGCCCGGGGTATGGCTACACCTTC. The chain links TRBV18 to TRBJ1-2; 8 positions agree with TRBD1. The CDR3 loop spans 15 amino acids. CDR1 and CDR2 (germline): KGHSH, LQKENI. Trimming at V came to 4 bases and at J to 5 bases, leaving 9 bases not matched to a gene.

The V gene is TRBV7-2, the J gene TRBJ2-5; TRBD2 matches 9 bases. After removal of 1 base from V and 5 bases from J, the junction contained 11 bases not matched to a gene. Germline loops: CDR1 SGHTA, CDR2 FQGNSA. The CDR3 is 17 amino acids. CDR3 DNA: TGTGCCAGCAGCTTAGGAGTGGGACTAGCAGAAGCGGAGACCCAGTACTTC. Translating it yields CASSLGVGLAEAETQYF.

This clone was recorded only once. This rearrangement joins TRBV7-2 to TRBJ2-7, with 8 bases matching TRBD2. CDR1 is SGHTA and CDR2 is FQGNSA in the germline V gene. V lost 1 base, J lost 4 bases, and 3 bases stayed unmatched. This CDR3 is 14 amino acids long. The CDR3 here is CASSLGSGSYEQYF. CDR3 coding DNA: TGTGCCAGCAGCTTAGGGAGCGGGAGTTACGAGCAGTACTTC.

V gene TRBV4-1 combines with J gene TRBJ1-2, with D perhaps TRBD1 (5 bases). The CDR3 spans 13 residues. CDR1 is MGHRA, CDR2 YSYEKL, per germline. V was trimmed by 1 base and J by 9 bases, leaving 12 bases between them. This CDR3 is CASSQGSGKSYTF. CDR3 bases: TGCGCCAGCAGCCAAGGGTCAGGGAAGAGCTACACCTTC.

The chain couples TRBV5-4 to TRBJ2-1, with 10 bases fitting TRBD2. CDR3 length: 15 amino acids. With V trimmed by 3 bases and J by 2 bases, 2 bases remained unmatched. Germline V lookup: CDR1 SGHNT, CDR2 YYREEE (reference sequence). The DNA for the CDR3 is TGTGCCAGCAGCTCCGGGACTAGCGCCTACAATGAGCAGTTCTTC. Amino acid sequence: CASSSGTSAYNEQFF.

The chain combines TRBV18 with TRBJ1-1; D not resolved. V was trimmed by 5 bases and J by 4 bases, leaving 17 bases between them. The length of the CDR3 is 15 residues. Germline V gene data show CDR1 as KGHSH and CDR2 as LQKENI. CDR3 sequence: CASSFLSEGGTEAFF. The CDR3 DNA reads TGTGCCAGCTCATTCCTCTCGGAGGGAGGCACTGAAGCTTTCTTT.

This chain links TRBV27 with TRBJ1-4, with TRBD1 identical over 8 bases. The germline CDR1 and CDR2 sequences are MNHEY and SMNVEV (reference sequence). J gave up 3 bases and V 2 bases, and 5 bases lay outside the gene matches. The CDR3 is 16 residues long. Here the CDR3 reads CASSLPPGQANEKLFF. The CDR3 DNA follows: TGTGCCAGCAGTTTACCTCCGGGACAGGCTAATGAAAAACTGTTTTTT.